This T cell receptor beta chain was captured in a study of T cell repertoires in cytomegalovirus infection. Notes on the study in general: There were carriers of CMV plus the relevant HLA, and cumulative public TCR beta family frequency identified them.

This clonotype has a count of ten or more. Its target is not known. MiXCR, run by TCRdb on the reads, gives a single entry per CDR3 protein. Among about 360,000 distinct CDR3 sequences listed, around 18% were seen once. V shed 5 bases and J shed 0 bases, with 10 bases lying between them. The CDR3 is 14 residues long. Germline-derived CDR1 and CDR2 are SGHTA and FQGNSA. The chain combines TRBV7-2 with TRBJ1-1, with D possibly matching TRBD1 (6 bases). Sequencing was carried out using PBMCs. This TCR was recovered from a human donor in good health (CMV status not recorded). Some clones in this sample may be carry-over from other donors' samples. CDR3 coding DNA: TGTGCCAGCAGCCCGAGGGGGTTGAACACTGAAGCTTTCTTT. Translating gives CASSPRGLNTEAFF.